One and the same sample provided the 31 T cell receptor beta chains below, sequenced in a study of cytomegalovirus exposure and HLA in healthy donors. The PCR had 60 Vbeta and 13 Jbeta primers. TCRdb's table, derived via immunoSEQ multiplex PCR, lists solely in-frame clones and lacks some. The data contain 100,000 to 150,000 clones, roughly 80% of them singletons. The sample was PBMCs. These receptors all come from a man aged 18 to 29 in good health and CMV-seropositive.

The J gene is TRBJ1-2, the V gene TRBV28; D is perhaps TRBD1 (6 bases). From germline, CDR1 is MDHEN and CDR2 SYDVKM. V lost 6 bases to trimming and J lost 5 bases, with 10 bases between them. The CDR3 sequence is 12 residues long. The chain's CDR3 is CASRWGQYGYTF. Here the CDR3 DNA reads TGTGCCAGCAGATGGGGACAATATGGCTACACCTTC.

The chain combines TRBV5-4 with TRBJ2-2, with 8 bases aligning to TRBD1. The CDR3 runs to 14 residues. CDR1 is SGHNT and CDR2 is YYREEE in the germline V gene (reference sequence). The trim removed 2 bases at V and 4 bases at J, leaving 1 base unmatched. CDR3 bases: TGTGCCAGCAGCTTAACAGGGGGCACCGGGGAGCTGTTTTTT. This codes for CASSLTGGTGELFF.

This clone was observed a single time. The CDR3 reads CASSVGGSYNEQFF. Here the CDR3 DNA reads TGTGCCAGCAGCGTTGGCGGATCCTACAATGAGCAGTTCTTC. The chain carries TRBV9 and TRBJ2-1; D gene unclear. V was cut by 2 bases and J by 1 base, with 7 bases left in between. Per the germline V gene, CDR1 is SGDLS and CDR2 is YYNGEE. This CDR3 is 14 amino acids long.

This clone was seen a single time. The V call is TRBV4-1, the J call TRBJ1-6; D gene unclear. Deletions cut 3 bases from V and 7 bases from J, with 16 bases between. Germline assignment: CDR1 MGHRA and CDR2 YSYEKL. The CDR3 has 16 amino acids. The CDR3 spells CASSHPGISGNSPLHF. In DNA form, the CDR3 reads TGCGCCAGCAGCCATCCCGGCATATCGGGAAATTCACCCCTCCACTTT.

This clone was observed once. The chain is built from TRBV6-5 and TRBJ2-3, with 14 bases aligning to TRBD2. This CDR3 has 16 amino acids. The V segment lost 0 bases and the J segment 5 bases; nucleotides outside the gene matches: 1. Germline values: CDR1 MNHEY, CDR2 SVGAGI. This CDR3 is CASSYSGTSGGDTQYF. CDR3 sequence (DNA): TGTGCCAGCAGTTACTCCGGGACTAGCGGGGGAGATACGCAGTATTTT.

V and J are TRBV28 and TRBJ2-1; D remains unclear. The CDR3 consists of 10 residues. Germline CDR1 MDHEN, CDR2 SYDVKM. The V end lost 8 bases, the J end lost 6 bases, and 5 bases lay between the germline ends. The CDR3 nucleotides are TGTGCCAGCTCCCTCAATGAGCAGTTCTTC. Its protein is CASSLNEQFF.

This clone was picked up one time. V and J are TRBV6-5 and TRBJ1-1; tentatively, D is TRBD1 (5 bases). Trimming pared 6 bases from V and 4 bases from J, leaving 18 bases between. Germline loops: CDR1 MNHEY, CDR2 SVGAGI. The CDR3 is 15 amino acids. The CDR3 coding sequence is TGTGCCAGCAGGGACTACAGGAAAGGCGGCACTGAAGCTTTCTTT. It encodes CASRDYRKGGTEAFF.

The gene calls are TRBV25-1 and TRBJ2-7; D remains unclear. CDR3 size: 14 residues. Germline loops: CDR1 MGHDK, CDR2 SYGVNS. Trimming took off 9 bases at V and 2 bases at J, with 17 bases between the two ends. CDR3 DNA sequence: TGTGCCAGTACACTCAAGACTCCACCCTACGAGCAGTACTTC. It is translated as CASTLKTPPYEQYF.

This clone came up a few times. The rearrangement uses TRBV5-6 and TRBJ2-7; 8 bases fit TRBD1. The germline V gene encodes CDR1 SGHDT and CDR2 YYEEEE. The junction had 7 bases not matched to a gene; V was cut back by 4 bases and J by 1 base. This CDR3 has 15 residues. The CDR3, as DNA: TGTGCCAGCAGCCAGGGGGCGAAGGGTTCCTACGAGCAGTACTTC. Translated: CASSQGAKGSYEQYF.

This CDR3 reads CASSEAGGHTIEQFF. The CDR3 DNA is TGTGCCAGCAGCGAAGCGGGGGGCCATACAATTGAGCAGTTCTTC. The chain uses TRBV9 and TRBJ2-1; 9 nucleotides line up with TRBD2. The trim removed 3 bases at V and 9 bases at J, leaving 10 bases unmatched. There are 15 residues in the CDR3. Germline values: CDR1 SGDLS, CDR2 YYNGEE.

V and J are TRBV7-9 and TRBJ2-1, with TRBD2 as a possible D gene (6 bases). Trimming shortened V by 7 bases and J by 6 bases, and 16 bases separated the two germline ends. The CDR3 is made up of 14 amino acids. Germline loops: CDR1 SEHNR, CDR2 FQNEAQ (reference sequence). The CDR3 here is CASIIDWEVNEQFF. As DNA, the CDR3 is TGTGCCAGCATCATAGATTGGGAGGTCAATGAGCAGTTCTTC.

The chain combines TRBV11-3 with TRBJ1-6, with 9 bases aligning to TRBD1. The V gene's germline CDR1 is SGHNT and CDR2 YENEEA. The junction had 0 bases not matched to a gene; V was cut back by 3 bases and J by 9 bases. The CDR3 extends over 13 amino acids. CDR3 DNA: TGTGCCAGCAGCTTGGGACAGGGTTCACCCCTCCACTTT. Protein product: CASSLGQGSPLHF.

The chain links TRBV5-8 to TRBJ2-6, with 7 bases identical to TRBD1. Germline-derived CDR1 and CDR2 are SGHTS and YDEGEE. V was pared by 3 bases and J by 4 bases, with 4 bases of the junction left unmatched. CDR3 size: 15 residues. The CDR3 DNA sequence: TGTGCCAGCAGCTCGAGGGGGCTGGGGGCCAACGTCCTGACTTTC. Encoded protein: CASSSRGLGANVLTF.

CDR3: CASSIGRGQSSGANVLTF. The CDR3 nucleotides read TGTGCCAGTAGTATAGGGAGGGGACAGAGCTCTGGGGCCAACGTCCTGACTTTC. V usage is TRBV19 and J usage is TRBJ2-6; the D gene is possibly TRBD1 (7 bases). CDR1 and CDR2 from the germline V gene are LNHDA and SQIVND (reference sequence). The CDR3 totals 18 residues. The V end was cut by 1 base, the J end by 0 bases, with 13 bases between.

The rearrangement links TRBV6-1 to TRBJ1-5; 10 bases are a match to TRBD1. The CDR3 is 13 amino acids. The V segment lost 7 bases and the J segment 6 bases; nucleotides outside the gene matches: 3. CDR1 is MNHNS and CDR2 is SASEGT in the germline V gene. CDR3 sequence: CASTDRGLQPQHF. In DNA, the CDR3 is TGTGCCAGCACTGACAGGGGGCTTCAGCCCCAGCATTTT.

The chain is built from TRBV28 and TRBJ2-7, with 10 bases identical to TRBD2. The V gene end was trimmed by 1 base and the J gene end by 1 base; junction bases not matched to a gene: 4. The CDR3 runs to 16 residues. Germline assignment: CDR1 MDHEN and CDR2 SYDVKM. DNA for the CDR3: TGTGCCAGCAGTTTATCCGAACTAGCGGGGTCCTACGAGCAGTACTTC. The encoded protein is CASSLSELAGSYEQYF.

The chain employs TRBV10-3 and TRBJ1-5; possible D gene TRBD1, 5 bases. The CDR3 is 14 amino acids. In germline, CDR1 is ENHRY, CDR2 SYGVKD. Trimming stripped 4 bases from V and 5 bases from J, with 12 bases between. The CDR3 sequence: CAISGAGGDQPQHF. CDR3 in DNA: TGTGCCATCAGTGGCGCAGGAGGGGATCAGCCCCAGCATTTT.

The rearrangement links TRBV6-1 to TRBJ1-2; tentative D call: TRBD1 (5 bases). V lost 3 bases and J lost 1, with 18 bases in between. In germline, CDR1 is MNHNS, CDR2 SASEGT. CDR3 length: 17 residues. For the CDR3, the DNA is TGTGCCAGCAGTGATGTTACAGGTGGATACATTAACTATGGCTACACCTTC. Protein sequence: CASSDVTGGYINYGYTF.

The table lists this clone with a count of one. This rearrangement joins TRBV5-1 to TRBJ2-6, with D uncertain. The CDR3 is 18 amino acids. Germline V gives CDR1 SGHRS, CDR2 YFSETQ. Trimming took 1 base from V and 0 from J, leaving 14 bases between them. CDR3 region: CASSLSDLKFSGANVLTF. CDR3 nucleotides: TGCGCCAGCAGCTTGTCAGATCTTAAGTTCTCTGGGGCCAACGTCCTGACTTTC.

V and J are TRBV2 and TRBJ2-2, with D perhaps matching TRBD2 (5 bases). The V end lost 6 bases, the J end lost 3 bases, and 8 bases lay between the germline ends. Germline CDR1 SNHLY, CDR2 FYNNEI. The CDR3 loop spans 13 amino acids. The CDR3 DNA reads TGTGCCAGCAGGTGGGGAGACACCGGGGAGCTGTTTTTT. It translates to CASRWGDTGELFF.

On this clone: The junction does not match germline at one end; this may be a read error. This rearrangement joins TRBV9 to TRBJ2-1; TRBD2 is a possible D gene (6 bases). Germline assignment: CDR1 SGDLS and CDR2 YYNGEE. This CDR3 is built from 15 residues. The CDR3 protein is CASSPYGSGYSEQFF. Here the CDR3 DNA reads TGTGCCAGCAGCCCCTACGGGAGCGGTTACAGTGAGCAGTTCTTC.

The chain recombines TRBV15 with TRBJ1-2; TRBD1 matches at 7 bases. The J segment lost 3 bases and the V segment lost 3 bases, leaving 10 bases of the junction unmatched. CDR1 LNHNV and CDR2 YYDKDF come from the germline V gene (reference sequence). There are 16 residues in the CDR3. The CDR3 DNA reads TGTGCCACCAGCAGTCCCAGACAGGGAGTGGACTATGGCTACACCTTC. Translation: CATSSPRQGVDYGYTF.

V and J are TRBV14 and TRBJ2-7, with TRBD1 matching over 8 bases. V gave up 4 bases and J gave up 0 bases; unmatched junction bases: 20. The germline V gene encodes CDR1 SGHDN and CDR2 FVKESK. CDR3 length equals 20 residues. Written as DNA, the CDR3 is TGTGCCAGCAGCCGCCCTAAAGGACAGGGAGCCCCTTTAAGCTCCTACGAGCAGTACTTC. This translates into CASSRPKGQGAPLSSYEQYF.

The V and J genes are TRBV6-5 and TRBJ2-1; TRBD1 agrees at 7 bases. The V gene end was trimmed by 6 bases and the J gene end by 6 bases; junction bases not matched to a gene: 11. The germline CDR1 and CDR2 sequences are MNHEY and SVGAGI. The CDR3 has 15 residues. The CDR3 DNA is TGTGCCAGCAGCCCTTCGACAGGGCCCCTCAATGAGCAGTTCTTC. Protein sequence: CASSPSTGPLNEQFF.

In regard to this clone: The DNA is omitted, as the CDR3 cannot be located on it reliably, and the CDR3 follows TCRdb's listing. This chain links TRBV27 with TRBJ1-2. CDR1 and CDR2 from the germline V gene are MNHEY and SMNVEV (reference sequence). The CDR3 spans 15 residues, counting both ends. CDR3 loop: CASSLEREGNYGYTF.

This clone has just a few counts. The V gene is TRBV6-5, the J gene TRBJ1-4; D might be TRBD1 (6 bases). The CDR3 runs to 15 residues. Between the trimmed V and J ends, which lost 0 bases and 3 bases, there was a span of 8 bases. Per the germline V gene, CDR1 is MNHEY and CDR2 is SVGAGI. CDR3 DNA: TGTGCCAGCAGTTACTCGACAGGTTCTAATGAAAAACTGTTTTTT. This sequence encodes CASSYSTGSNEKLFF.

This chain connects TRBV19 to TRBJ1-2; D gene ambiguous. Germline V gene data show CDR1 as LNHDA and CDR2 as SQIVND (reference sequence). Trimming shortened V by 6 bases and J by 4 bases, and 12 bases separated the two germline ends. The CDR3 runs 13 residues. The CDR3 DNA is TGTGCCAGTAGGTCCGGACTCGCCTATGGCTACACCTTC. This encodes CASRSGLAYGYTF.

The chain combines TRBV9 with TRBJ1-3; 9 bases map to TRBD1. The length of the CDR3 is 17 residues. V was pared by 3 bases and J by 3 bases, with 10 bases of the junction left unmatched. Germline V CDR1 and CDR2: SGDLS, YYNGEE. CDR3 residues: CASSGGTGPPGGNTIYF. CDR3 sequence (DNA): TGTGCCAGCAGCGGAGGGACAGGGCCCCCCGGTGGAAACACCATATATTTT.

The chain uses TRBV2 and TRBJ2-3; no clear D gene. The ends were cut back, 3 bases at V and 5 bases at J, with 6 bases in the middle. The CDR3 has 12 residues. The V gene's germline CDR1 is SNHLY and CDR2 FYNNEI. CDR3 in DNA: TGTGCCAGCAGTGATGGGCTAGATACGCAGTATTTT. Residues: CASSDGLDTQYF.

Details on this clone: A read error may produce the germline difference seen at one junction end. CDR3: CASSSSDNQCF. DNA of the CDR3: TGCGCCAGCAGTAGCTCGGACAATCAGTGCTTC. The chain links TRBV10-2 to TRBJ2-4; a weak D match, TRBD1 (5 bases). This CDR3 contains 11 residues. Germline-derived CDR1 and CDR2 are WSHSY and SAAADI.

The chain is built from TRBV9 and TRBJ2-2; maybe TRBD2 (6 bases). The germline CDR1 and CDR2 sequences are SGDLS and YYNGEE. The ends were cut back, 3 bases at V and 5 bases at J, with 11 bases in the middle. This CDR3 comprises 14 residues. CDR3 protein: CASSAEGRTGELFF. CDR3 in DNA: TGTGCCAGCAGCGCCGAGGGGAGGACCGGGGAGCTGTTTTTT.